The 5 T cell receptor beta chains given below trace back to one sample, sequenced in a study of Graves' ophthalmopathy and Graves' hyperthyroidism. Amplification of the TCR beta CDR3 regions used RNA transcripts (as template). RT-PCR with HTBI primers came first, then second-round multiplex PCR. One entry per CDR3 protein results from TCRdb running MiXCR on the multiplex PCR reads. The sample lists 1 million to 1.3 million distinct CDR3 sequences; less than 45% were seen once. The sequencing sample was made of peripheral blood or thyroid tissue (not recorded which). The receptors derive from an adult man with Graves' hyperthyroidism.

There are a few counts of this clonotype. The chain carries TRBV28 and TRBJ2-7; D unresolved. This CDR3 region has 11 residues. Germline CDR1 reads MDHEN; CDR2 reads SYDVKM. The ends were cut back, 7 bases at V and 4 bases at J, with 8 bases in the middle. The CDR3 DNA sequence: TGTGCCAGCACTGGGGTTTACGAGCAGTACTTC. Protein: CASTGVYEQYF.

This clonotype came up a few times. The chain is built from TRBV6-6 and TRBJ2-7; 11 bases line up with TRBD2. The CDR3 is 15 amino acids. The V and J ends lost 6 bases and 7 bases, in that order; junction bases with no gene match: 11. Germline V gene lookup returns CDR1 MNHNY and CDR2 SVGAGI (reference sequence). The CDR3 nucleotides read TGTGCCAGCAGAACCAGACTAGCGGGAAGTGAGGAGCAGTACTTC. Protein sequence: CASRTRLAGSEEQYF.

V and J are TRBV14 and TRBJ2-7; a possible D gene is TRBD1 (5 bases). The germline gives CDR1 SGHDN, CDR2 FVKESK. V lost 3 bases and J lost 3, with 15 bases in between. CDR3 length: 15 amino acids. CDR3 protein: CASSHHRGSVYEQYF. In DNA form, the CDR3 reads TGTGCCAGCAGCCATCATAGGGGCTCTGTCTACGAGCAGTACTTC.

This chain connects TRBV5-1 to TRBJ2-7; TRBD2 might be the D (6 bases). V dropped 7 bases and J dropped 3 bases, with 20 bases sitting between them. This CDR3 has 15 amino acids. Germline V gene sequence: CDR1 SGHRS, CDR2 YFSETQ. This chain's CDR3 is CASSSITGGNYEQYF. Written as DNA, the CDR3 is TGCGCCAGCTCATCCATAACCGGGGGTAACTACGAGCAGTACTTC.

The gene calls are TRBV10-3 and TRBJ2-7; 11 bases match TRBD1. This CDR3 contains 14 residues. J lost 1 base, V lost 9 bases, and 5 bases had no gene match. Per the germline V gene, CDR1 is ENHRY and CDR2 is SYGVKD. CDR3 sequence (DNA): TGTGCCATGGGACAGGGGGAGGGGTCCTACGAGCAGTACTTC. Protein: CAMGQGEGSYEQYF.